The sequence of this TCR beta chain was determined in a study of long-term antiretroviral therapy in people with HIV. This CDR3 contains 13 residues. Deletions cut 3 bases from V and 7 bases from J, with 12 bases between. The V gene's germline CDR1 is LGHNA and CDR2 YSLEER. Broader study findings: Pre-ART clonal expansion yielded clones that dominated the repertoire at all time points. Post-ART diversity increased but stayed below transplant donor controls. Information pertaining to ART adherence, viral resistance or therapeutic modifications was not obtained.

The immunoSEQ assay was v3.0, run at survey level. Produced via immunoSEQ multiplex PCR; TCRdb's table is partial and in-frame only. The sample includes roughly 21,000 clones, around 87% of them seen just once. Cryopreserved PBMC, at 1-10 million per sample, were present before DNA extraction. As regards this clone: Its antigen is unknown.

The chain links TRBV4-3 to TRBJ1-2; tentative D call: TRBD1 (5 bases). The material was unsorted PBMCs, obtained 0.2 years before starting antiretroviral therapy. This receptor was identified in a man aged 18 to 30 with HIV. The CDR3 loop reads CASSHRSGAGYTF. The CDR3 nucleotides read TGCGCCAGCAGCCACCGTTCCGGGGCTGGCTACACCTTC.